This TCR beta chain emerged from a study of cytomegalovirus exposure and HLA in healthy donors. The germline V and J ends were trimmed by 4 bases and 1 base, with 11 bases remaining between them. Germline V gene sequence: CDR1 SGDLS, CDR2 YYNGEE. CDR3 length: 15 residues. 60 Vbeta and 13 Jbeta primers were used in PCR. Using immunoSEQ multiplex PCR, the repertoire was profiled, and TCRdb retains in-frame clones only, with some absent. The sample totals around 130,000 clones; its top ten clones hold roughly 1.5%. Sequenced: PBMCs. The chain combines TRBV9 with TRBJ2-2; a possible D gene is TRBD1 (6 bases). This TCR was sampled from a woman in her forties in good health and CMV-seronegative. The CDR3 nucleotides are TGTGCCAGCAGCCCTCGGACAGTGAACACCGGGGAGCTGTTTTTT. Translation gives CASSPRTVNTGELFF.